The rows below give T cell receptor beta chains drawn from one sample of a study of blood T cells in healthy people across ages. TCRdb itself ran the 5' RACE reads through MiXCR, one entry per CDR3 protein. This sample has 1.4 million or so distinct CDR3 sequences; 40% to 45% occur once, and the top ten carry around 4%. The sample consisted of blood. The receptors derive from a woman aged 18-30 years in good health. Each CDR3 is given with its conserved first and last residue. The D gene is left open where the match is weak. Clone size, where shown, is once, few, many, or a class for clones that have expanded.

TRBJ2-7 TRBV4-1 . . CASSQWTTNYEQYF TGCGCCAGCAGCCAGTGGACTACTAACTACGAGCAGTACTTC
TRBJ1-2 TRBV4-1 few . CASSQASFSTGSYGYTF TGCGCCAGCAGCCAAGCGTCCTTTTCGACAGGAAGCTATGGCTACACCTTC
TRBJ2-1 TRBV20-1 . TRBD2 CSAQTSGSNKEQFF TGCAGTGCACAGACTAGCGGGAGTAACAAGGAGCAGTTCTTC
TRBJ2-5 TRBV14 . . CASSPGRGGTQYF TGTGCCAGCAGCCCGGGCCGGGGTGGGACCCAGTACTTC
TRBJ1-5 TRBV2 . . CASEPGLGNQPQHF TGTGCCAGCGAGCCGGGTCTTGGAAATCAGCCCCAGCATTTT
TRBJ1-5 TRBV7-2 . . CASSPDSRGAQPQHF TGTGCCAGCAGCCCCGATAGTAGAGGGGCCCAGCCCCAGCATTTT
TRBJ1-2 TRBV6-2/TRBV6-3 few . CASSYVFGVDGYTF TGTGCCAGCAGTTACGTATTTGGAGTAGATGGCTACACCTTC
TRBJ2-1 TRBV30 . TRBD2 CAWEREYLNEQFF TGTGCCTGGGAGCGGGAGTATCTTAATGAGCAGTTCTTC
TRBJ1-1 TRBV7-8 . . CASRSTGFGRGINTEAFF TGTGCCAGCAGAAGTACAGGGTTTGGAAGAGGGATTAACACTGAAGCTTTCTTT
TRBJ2-1 TRBV5-6 . . CASSQEYSEQFF TGTGCCAGCAGCCAGGAGTATAGTGAGCAGTTCTTC
TRBJ1-1 TRBV5-1 many . CASSLRRDTEAFF TGTGCCAGCAGTTTGCGGCGGGACACTGAAGCTTTCTTT
TRBJ2-3 TRBV10-3 few . CAISEWGSTDTQYF TGTGCCATCAGTGAATGGGGGAGCACAGATACGCAGTATTTT